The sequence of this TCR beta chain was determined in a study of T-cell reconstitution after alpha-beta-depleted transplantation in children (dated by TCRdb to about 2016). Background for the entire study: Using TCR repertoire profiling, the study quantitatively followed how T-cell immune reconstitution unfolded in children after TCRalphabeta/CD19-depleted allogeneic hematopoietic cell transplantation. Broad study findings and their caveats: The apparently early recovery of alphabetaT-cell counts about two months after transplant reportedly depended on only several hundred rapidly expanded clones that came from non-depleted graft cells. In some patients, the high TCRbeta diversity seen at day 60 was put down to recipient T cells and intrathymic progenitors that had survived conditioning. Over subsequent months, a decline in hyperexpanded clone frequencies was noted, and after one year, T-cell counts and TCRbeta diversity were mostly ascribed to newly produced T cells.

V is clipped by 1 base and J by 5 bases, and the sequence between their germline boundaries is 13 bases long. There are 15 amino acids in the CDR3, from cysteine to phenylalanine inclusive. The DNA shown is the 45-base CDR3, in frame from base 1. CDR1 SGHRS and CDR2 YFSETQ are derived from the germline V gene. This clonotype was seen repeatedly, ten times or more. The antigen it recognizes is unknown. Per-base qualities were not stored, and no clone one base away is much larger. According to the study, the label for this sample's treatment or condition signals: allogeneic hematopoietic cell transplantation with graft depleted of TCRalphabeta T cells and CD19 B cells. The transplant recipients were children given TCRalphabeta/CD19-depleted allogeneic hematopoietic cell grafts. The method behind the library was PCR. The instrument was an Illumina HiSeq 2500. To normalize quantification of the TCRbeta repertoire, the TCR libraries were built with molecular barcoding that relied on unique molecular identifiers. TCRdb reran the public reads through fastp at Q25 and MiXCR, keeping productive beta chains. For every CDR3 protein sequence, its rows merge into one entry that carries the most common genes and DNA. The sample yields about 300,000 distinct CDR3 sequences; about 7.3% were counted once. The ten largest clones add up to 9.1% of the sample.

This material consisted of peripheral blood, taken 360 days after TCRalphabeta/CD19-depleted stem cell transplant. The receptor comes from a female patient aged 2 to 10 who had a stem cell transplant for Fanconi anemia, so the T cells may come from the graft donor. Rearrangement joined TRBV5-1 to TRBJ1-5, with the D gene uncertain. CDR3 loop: CASSLSLGMHQPQHF. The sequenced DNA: TGCGCCAGCAGCTTGAGTCTCGGGATGCATCAGCCCCAGCATTTT. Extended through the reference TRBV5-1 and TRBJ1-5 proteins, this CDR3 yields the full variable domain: KAGVTQTPRYLIKTRGQQVTLSCSPISGHRSVSWYQQTPGQGLQFLFEYFSETQRNKGNFPGRFSGRQFSNSRSEMNVSTLELGDSALYLCASSLSLGMHQPQHFGDGTRLSIL.